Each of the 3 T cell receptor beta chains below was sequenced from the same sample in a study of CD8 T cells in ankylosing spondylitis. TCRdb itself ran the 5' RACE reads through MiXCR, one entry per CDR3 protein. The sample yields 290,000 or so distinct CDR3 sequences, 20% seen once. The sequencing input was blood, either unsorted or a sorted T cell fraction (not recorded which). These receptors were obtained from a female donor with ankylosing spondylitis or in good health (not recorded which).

CDR3 loop: CASSLLPGTGGVNEQFF. The CDR3 coding sequence is TGTGCCAGCTCACTTCTCCCTGGGACAGGGGGCGTGAATGAGCAGTTCTTC. The chain couples TRBV18 to TRBJ2-1; 12 bases are a match to TRBD1. V dropped 4 bases and J dropped 7; count of bases not matched to a gene: 11. The CDR3 has 17 amino acids. Germline assignment: CDR1 KGHSH and CDR2 LQKENI.

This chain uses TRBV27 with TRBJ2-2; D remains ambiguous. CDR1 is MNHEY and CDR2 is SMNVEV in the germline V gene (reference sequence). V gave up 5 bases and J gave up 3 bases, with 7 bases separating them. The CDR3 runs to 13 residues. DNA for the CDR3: TGTGCCAGCAGTCCCGGGCACACCGGGGAGCTGTTTTTT. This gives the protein CASSPGHTGELFF.

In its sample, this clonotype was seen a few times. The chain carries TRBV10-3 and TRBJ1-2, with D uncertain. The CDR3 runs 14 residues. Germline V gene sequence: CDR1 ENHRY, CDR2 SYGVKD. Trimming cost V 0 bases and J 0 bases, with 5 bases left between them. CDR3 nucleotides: TGTGCCATCAGTGAGTCGCCCGCTAACTATGGCTACACCTTC. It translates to CAISESPANYGYTF.